A selection of T cell receptor beta chains follows, all from one sample in a study of Ad26.COV2.S vaccination and SARS-CoV-2 variants. TCRdb keeps only in-frame clones here, not all; method: immunoSEQ multiplex PCR. The sample includes around 380,000 clones, approximately 90% of them seen just once. The sample was peripheral blood, taken in a trial of Ad26.COV2.S vaccine versus placebo. These receptors came from a person aged 18-60 years who received the Ad26.COV2.S COVID-19 vaccine or a placebo. Both conserved end residues are part of each CDR3. D genes are given only for firm matches. Not every row has a clone size; where given, it reads once, few, many or a size class.

j_call v_call clone_size d_call cdr3_aa cdr3_nt
TRBJ2-3 TRBV6-4 - TRBD2 CASSLSGGGTDTQYF TGTGCCAGCAGTCTCAGCGGGGGAGGCACAGATACGCAGTATTTT
TRBJ1-1 TRBV13 - - CASSLEKINTEAFF TGTGCCAGCAGCCTCGAGAAGATTAACACTGAAGCTTTCTTT
TRBJ2-3 TRBV6-5 - - CASSYESTDTQYF TGTGCCAGCAGTTACGAGAGCACAGATACGCAGTATTTT
TRBJ1-4 TRBV5-5 - - CASHLAEKLFF TGTGCCAGCCACTTGGCCGAAAAACTGTTTTTT
TRBJ1-5 TRBV29-1 - TRBD1 CSVVQGGWGQPQHF TGCAGCGTTGTGCAGGGGGGTTGGGGTCAGCCCCAGCATTTT
TRBJ2-7 TRBV5-4 - - CASSGDAGSYEQYF TGTGCCAGCAGCGGGGATGCGGGGAGCTACGAGCAGTACTTC
TRBJ2-5 TRBV11-2 - - CASSLKETQYF TGTGCCAGCAGCTTAAAAGAGACCCAGTACTTC
TRBJ1-2 TRBV7-8 once - CASSAQDANYGYTF TGTGCCAGCAGCGCACAGGATGCTAACTATGGCTACACCTTC
TRBJ2-3 TRBV25-1 - TRBD2 CASSEYFARTSGTDTQYF TGTGCCAGCAGTGAATACTTCGCTAGGACTAGCGGCACAGATACGCAGTATTTT
TRBJ1-3 TRBV6-5 - - CASSTRPYSGNTIYF TGTGCCAGCAGTACGAGACCGTACTCTGGAAACACCATATATTTT
TRBJ1-2 TRBV18 - TRBD1 CASSGQGINYGYTF TGTGCCAGCTCGGGACAGGGAATCAACTATGGCTACACCTTC
TRBJ2-7 TRBV12-5 - - CASGPDVAYEQYF TGTGCTAGTGGTCCGGACGTCGCCTACGAGCAGTACTTC
TRBJ1-2 TRBV6-6 once - CASSSLRVTNYGYTF TGTGCCAGCAGTTCCCTAAGGGTAACTAACTATGGCTACACCTTC
TRBJ1-1 TRBV5-1 - - CASSSLGNTEAFF TGCGCCAGCAGCTCGTTAGGGAACACTGAAGCTTTCTTT
TRBJ2-2 TRBV11-3 - TRBD2 CASSLVAGGPGELFF TGTGCCAGCAGCTTAGTTGCGGGGGGGCCCGGGGAGCTGTTTTTT